This is a list of T cell receptor beta chains from one sample in a study of human T cells and chemical hapten exposure. TCRdb fed the RACE reads into MiXCR, producing one record per CDR3 protein. The data hold a few hundred thousand distinct CDR3 sequences, with about 5% observed a single time. The material sequenced was whole blood, taken in connection with sensitization to the hapten diphenylcyclopropenone (DPC). These receptors all come from a woman under 30 with alopecia areata. Some clones in this sample may be carry-over from other donors' samples. Each CDR3 is given with its conserved first and last residue. A D gene is named only where the DNA matches it firmly. Size tells how often a clone was seen (once, few, many) or the class of an expanded clone, and some rows leave it out.

J: TRBJ2-5
size: many
D: .
V: TRBV10-3
CDR3: CAIFGHPNGETQYF
DNA: TGTGCCATCTTTGGGCATCCCAATGGAGAGACCCAGTACTTC

J: TRBJ2-5
size: .
D: TRBD2
V: TRBV5-5
CDR3: CASSLVASGASLGYQETQYF
DNA: TGTGCCAGCAGCTTGGTGGCTAGCGGTGCGTCCCTGGGGTACCAAGAGACCCAGTACTTC

J: TRBJ2-5
size: .
D: .
V: TRBV5-1
CDR3: CASSSTRQAQETQYF
DNA: TGCGCCAGCAGCTCTACCCGACAAGCACAAGAGACCCAGTACTTC

J: TRBJ2-3
size: many
D: .
V: TRBV2
CDR3: CASSEEGPDTQYF
DNA: TGTGCCAGCAGTGAAGAGGGTCCAGATACGCAGTATTTT

J: TRBJ2-2
size: few
D: .
V: TRBV18
CDR3: CASSGVGELFF
DNA: TGTGCCAGCTCTGGAGTCGGGGAGCTGTTTTTT

J: TRBJ2-6
size: .
D: .
V: TRBV4-2
CDR3: CASSQDGGLGANVLTF
DNA: TGTGCCAGCAGCCAAGATGGGGGTCTAGGTGCCAACGTCCTGACTTTC

J: TRBJ1-5
size: few
D: TRBD1
V: TRBV4-2
CDR3: CASSQEGGQGYQPQHF
DNA: TGTGCCAGCAGCCAAGAAGGGGGACAGGGCTATCAGCCCCAGCATTTT

J: TRBJ1-2
size: .
D: .
V: TRBV2
CDR3: CASSGLTDYGYTF
DNA: TGTGCCAGCAGTGGATTGACAGACTATGGCTACACCTTC

J: TRBJ1-5
size: .
D: .
V: TRBV20-1
CDR3: CSAFRGSNQPQHF
DNA: TGCAGTGCTTTTAGGGGGAGCAATCAGCCCCAGCATTTT

J: TRBJ1-4
size: .
D: .
V: TRBV12-3/TRBV12-4
CDR3: CASSPGLMMEKLFF
DNA: TGTGCCAGCAGCCCGGGACTAATGATGGAAAAACTGTTTTTT

J: TRBJ1-6
size: few
D: .
V: TRBV19
CDR3: CASSLRGPGSSNSPLHF
DNA: TGTGCCAGTAGTCTCCGGGGGCCAGGCAGCAGTAATTCACCCCTCCACTTT

J: TRBJ2-3
size: .
D: TRBD2
V: TRBV7-9
CDR3: CASSLYGASGGADTQYF
DNA: TGTGCCAGCAGCTTATATGGAGCTAGCGGGGGGGCCGATACGCAGTATTTT

J: TRBJ2-7
size: many
D: .
V: TRBV6-5
CDR3: CASRDLSEGSSYEQYF
DNA: TGTGCCAGCAGAGACCTCAGCGAAGGTAGCTCCTACGAGCAGTACTTC

J: TRBJ2-2
size: few
D: .
V: TRBV5-6
CDR3: CASSLGGTNTGELFF
DNA: TGTGCCAGCAGCTTGGGGGGCACGAACACCGGGGAGCTGTTTTTT

J: TRBJ2-1
size: many
D: TRBD1
V: TRBV27
CDR3: CASSTGQGTEQFF
DNA: TGTGCCAGCAGTACGGGACAGGGGACTGAGCAGTTCTTC